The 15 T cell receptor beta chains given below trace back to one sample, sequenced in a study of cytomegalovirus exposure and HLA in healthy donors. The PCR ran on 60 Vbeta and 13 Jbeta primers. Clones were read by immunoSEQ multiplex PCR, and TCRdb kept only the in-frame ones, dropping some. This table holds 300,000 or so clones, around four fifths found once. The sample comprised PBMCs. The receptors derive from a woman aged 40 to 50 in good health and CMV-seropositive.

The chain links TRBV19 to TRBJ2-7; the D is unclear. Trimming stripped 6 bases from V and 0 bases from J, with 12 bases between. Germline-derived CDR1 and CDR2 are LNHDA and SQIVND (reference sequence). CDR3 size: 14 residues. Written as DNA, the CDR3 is TGTGCCAGTAGCTCCCAGGTATCCTCCTACGAGCAGTACTTC. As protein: CASSSQVSSYEQYF.

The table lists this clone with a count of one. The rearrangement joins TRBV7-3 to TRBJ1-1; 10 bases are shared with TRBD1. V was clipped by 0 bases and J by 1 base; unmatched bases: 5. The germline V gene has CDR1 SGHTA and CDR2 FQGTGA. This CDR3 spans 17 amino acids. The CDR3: CASSLTATGGGNTEAFF. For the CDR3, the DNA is TGTGCCAGCAGCTTAACCGCGACAGGGGGCGGGAACACTGAAGCTTTCTTT.

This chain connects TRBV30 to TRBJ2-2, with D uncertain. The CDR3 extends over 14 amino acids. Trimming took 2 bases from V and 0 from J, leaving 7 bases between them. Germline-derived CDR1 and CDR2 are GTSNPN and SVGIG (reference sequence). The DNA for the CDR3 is TGTGCCTGGAGTAGCCTCACGAACACCGGGGAGCTGTTTTTT. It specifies CAWSSLTNTGELFF. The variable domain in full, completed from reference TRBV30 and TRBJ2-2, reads SQTIHQWPATLVQPVGSPLSLECTVEGTSNPNLYWYRQAAGRGLQLLFYSVGIGQISSEVPQNLSASRPQDRQFILSSKKLLLSDSGFYLCAWSSLTNTGELFFGEGSRLTVL.

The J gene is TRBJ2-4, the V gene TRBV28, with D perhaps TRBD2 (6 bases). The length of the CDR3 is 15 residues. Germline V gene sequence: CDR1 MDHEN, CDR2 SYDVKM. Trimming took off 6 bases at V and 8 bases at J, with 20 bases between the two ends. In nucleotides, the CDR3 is TGTGCCAGCAGCTTAGGAGGCGGGATAGATGACATTCAGTACTTC. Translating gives CASSLGGGIDDIQYF.

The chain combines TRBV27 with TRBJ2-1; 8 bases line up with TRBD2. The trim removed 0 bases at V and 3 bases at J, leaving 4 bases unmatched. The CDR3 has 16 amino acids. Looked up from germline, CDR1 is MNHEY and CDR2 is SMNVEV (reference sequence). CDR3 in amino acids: CASSLSAGLVYNEQFF. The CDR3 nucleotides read TGTGCCAGCAGTTTATCCGCGGGACTAGTCTACAATGAGCAGTTCTTC.

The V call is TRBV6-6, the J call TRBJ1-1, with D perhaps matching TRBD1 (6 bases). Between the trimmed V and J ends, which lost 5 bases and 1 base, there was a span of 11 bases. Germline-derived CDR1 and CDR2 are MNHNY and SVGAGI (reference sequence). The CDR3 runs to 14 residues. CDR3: CASSIGQWNTEAFF. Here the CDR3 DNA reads TGTGCCAGCAGTATCGGACAGTGGAACACTGAAGCTTTCTTT.

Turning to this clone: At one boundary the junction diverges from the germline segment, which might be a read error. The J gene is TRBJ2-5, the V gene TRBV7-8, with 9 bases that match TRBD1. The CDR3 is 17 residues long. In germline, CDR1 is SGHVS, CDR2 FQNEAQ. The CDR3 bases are TGTGCCAGCAGCACCGGATATCGGGACAGGGACCAGGAGACCCAGTACTTC. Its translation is CASSTGYRDRDQETQYF.

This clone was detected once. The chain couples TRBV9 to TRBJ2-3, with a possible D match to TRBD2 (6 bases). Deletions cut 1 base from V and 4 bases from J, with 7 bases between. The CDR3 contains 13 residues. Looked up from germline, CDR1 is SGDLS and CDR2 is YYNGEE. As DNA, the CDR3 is TGTGCCAGCAGCGTAAGGGAGGCAGATACGCAGTATTTT. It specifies CASSVREADTQYF. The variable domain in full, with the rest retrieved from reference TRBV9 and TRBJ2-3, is DSGVTQTPKHLITATGQRVTLRCSPRSGDLSVYWYQQSLDQGLQFLIQYYNGEERAKGNILERFSAQQFPDLHSELNLSSLELGDSALYFCASSVREADTQYFGPGTRLTVL.

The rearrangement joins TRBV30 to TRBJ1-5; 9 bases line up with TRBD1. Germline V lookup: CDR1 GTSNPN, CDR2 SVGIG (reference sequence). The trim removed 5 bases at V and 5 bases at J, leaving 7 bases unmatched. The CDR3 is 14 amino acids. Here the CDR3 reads CAWGGTGKHQPQHF. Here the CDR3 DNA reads TGTGCCTGGGGAGGGACAGGGAAGCATCAGCCCCAGCATTTT. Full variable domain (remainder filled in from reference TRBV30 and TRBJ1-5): SQTIHQWPATLVQPVGSPLSLECTVEGTSNPNLYWYRQAAGRGLQLLFYSVGIGQISSEVPQNLSASRPQDRQFILSSKKLLLSDSGFYLCAWGGTGKHQPQHFGDGTRLSIL.

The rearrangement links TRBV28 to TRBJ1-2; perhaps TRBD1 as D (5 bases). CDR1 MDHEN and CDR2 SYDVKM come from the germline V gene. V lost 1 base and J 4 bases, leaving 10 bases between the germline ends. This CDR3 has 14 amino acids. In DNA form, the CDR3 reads TGTGCCAGCAGTTTATTGGGGGGACCCTATGGCTACACCTTC. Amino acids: CASSLLGGPYGYTF.

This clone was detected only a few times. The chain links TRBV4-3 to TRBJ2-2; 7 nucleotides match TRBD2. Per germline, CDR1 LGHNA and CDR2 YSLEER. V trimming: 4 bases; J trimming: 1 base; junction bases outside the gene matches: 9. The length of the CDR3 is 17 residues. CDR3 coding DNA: TGCGCCAGCAGCCCCCCTCCAGGGAGGGAGAACACCGGGGAGCTGTTTTTT. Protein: CASSPPPGRENTGELFF.

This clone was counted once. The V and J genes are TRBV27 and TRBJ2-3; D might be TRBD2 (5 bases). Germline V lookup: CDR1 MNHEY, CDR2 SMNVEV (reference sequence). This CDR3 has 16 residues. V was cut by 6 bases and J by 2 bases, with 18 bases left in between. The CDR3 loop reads CASRPFGKPDTDTQYF. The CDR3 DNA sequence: TGTGCCAGCAGACCCTTCGGGAAGCCGGACACAGATACGCAGTATTTT.

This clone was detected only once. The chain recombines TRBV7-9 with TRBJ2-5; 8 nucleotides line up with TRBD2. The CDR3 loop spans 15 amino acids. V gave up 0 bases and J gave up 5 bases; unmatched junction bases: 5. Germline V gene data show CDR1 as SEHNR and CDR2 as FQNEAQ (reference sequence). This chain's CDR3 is CASSLASGRSETQYF. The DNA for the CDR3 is TGTGCCAGCAGCTTAGCAAGCGGGAGATCTGAGACCCAGTACTTC.

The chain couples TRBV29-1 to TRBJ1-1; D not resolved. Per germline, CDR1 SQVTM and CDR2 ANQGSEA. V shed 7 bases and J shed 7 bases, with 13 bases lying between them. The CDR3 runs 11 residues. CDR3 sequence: CSGAVGGEAFF. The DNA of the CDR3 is TGCAGCGGAGCGGTCGGAGGTGAAGCTTTCTTT.

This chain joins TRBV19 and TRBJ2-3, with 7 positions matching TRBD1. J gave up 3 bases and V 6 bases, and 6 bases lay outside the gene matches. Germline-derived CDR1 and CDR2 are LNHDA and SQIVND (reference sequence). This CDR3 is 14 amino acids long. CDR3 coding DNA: TGTGCCAGTAGAAGACAGGGATCTACAGATACGCAGTATTTT. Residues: CASRRQGSTDTQYF.